These 7 T cell receptor beta chains share one sample of origin, sequenced in a study of T cells in localized non-small cell lung cancer. Data came from immunoSEQ multiplex PCR; TCRdb stores just in-frame clones and leaves some out. Here the sample spans tens of thousands of clones, about 89% being singletons. The starting material was PBMCs, obtained before any cancer treatment. The receptors shown here come from a man aged 40 to 75 with stage II squamous cell lung carcinoma.

The chain links TRBV9 to TRBJ2-2; D ambiguous. Germline CDR1 and CDR2: SGDLS and YYNGEE. This CDR3 region has 14 residues. V was trimmed by 0 bases and J by 4 bases, leaving 7 bases between them. The chain's CDR3 is CASSVVSGTGELFF. The CDR3 region has the DNA TGTGCCAGCAGCGTAGTATCAGGCACCGGGGAGCTGTTTTTT. The whole variable domain, remainder taken from reference TRBV9 and TRBJ2-2, is DSGVTQTPKHLITATGQRVTLRCSPRSGDLSVYWYQQSLDQGLQFLIQYYNGEERAKGNILERFSAQQFPDLHSELNLSSLELGDSALYFCASSVVSGTGELFFGEGSRLTVL.

This CDR3 reads CASRGDSGNTIYF. The CDR3 bases are TGTGCCAGCAGGGGGGACTCTGGAAACACCATATATTTT. The V and J genes are TRBV2 and TRBJ1-3, with D tentatively TRBD1 (5 bases). Germline V CDR1 and CDR2: SNHLY, FYNNEI. The CDR3 runs 13 residues. The V end lost 6 bases, the J end lost 0 bases, and 6 bases lay between the germline ends.

This clone has just a few counts. The rearrangement joins TRBV19 to TRBJ1-2; D is undetermined. This CDR3 comprises 15 residues. Trimming stripped 7 bases from V and 4 bases from J, with 19 bases between. The germline V gene encodes CDR1 LNHDA and CDR2 SQIVND (reference sequence). The CDR3 DNA sequence: TGTGCCAGTATAATCCGACCGGAATCGATCTATGGCTACACCTTC. The encoded protein is CASIIRPESIYGYTF.

The J gene is TRBJ2-1, the V gene TRBV13, with 9 positions matching TRBD1. The trim removed 2 bases at V and 2 bases at J, leaving 1 base unmatched. This CDR3 has 15 amino acids. Germline assignment: CDR1 PRHDT and CDR2 FYEKMQ (reference sequence). The CDR3 nucleotides are TGTGCCAGCAGCTTACGGGACAGGGCCTACAATGAGCAGTTCTTC. It encodes CASSLRDRAYNEQFF.

The chain links TRBV5-1 to TRBJ1-4; weak D call: TRBD1 (5 bases). V shed 4 bases and J shed 0 bases, with 10 bases lying between them. The CDR3 totals 15 residues. Germline V gene sequence: CDR1 SGHRS, CDR2 YFSETQ. CDR3 sequence: CASSERQTTNEKLFF. Here the CDR3 DNA reads TGCGCCAGCAGCGAAAGACAGACAACTAATGAAAAACTGTTTTTT.

J is TRBJ1-5 and V is TRBV7-9; weak D call: TRBD1 (5 bases). V was shortened by 3 bases and J by 5 bases, with 8 bases between the two germline ends. The CDR3 loop spans 13 amino acids. Germline CDR1 and CDR2: SEHNR and FQNEAQ (reference sequence). CDR3 DNA sequence: TGTGCCAGCAGCTTGACAGAATATCAGCCCCAGCATTTT. It translates to CASSLTEYQPQHF.

The V call is TRBV6-1, the J call TRBJ2-3; the D gene could be TRBD1 or TRBD2 (5 bases each). With 2 bases removed from V and 0 bases from J, the gap between germline ends came to 9 bases. Germline CDR1 reads MNHNS; CDR2 reads SASEGT. This CDR3 region has 15 residues. CDR3 nucleotide sequence: TGTGCCAGCAGTGAATTTGGGGGTAGCACAGATACGCAGTATTTT. It encodes CASSEFGGSTDTQYF.